This T cell receptor beta chain was sequenced for a study of technical replicates of blood from a few donors. The germline CDR1 and CDR2 sequences are LNHDA and SQIVND (reference sequence). The germline V and J ends were trimmed by 5 bases and 7 bases, with 14 bases remaining between them. The length of the CDR3 is 13 residues. Sequenced by immunoSEQ multiplex PCR; TCRdb stores in-frame clones only, minus some. Counted here are 75,000 to 100,000 clones, less than 95% occurring once; the ten biggest clones make up over 0.25%. The chain is built from TRBV19 and TRBJ1-2; D perhaps matches TRBD1 (6 bases). The origin of this receptor is a human donor in good health. Specimen: T cells isolated from PBMCs. CDR3 protein: CASSEGHLTGYTF. The CDR3 region has the DNA TGTGCCAGTAGTGAGGGACACCTTACTGGCTACACCTTC.